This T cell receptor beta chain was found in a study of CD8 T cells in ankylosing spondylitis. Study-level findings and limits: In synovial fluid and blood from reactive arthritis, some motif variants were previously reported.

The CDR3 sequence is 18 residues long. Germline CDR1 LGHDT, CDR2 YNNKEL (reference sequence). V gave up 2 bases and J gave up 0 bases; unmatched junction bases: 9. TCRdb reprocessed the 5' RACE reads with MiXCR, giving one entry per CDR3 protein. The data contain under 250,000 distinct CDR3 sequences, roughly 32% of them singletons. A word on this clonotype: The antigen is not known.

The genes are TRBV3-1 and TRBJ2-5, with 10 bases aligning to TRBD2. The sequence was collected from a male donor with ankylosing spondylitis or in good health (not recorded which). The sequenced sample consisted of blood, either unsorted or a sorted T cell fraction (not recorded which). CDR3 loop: CASSQTMSGGVNQETQYF. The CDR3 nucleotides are TGTGCCAGCAGCCAAACTATGAGCGGGGGGGTTAACCAAGAGACCCAGTACTTC.